A selection of T cell receptor beta chains follows, all from one sample in a study of CD8+ T cells in alopecia areata. Libraries were prepared by immunoSEQ multiplex PCR; TCRdb keeps only in-frame clonotypes and omits some of them. The table lists some 120,000 clones, 50% to 75% of them singletons. Source: CD8+ T cells sorted from blood, taken at week 24, from a patient treated with tofacitinib. All receptors derive from a human donor with alopecia areata. Each CDR3 is given with its conserved first and last residue. The D gene is left open where the match is weak. Clone size is not always given. Where it is, it says once, few, many or a class for expanded clones.

CASSFDRVEGYTF,TGTGCCAGCAGTTTTGACAGGGTAGAAGGCTACACCTTC,once,TRBD1,TRBJ1-2,TRBV2,13
CAISLRLAGEVGDEQFF,TGTGCCATCAGTCTCCGACTAGCGGGGGAAGTCGGGGATGAGCAGTTCTTC,.,TRBD2,TRBJ2-1,TRBV10-3,17
CASSLTYEQYF,TGTGCCAGCAGCTTAACGTACGAGCAGTACTTC,once,.,TRBJ2-7,TRBV7-9,11
CASSFLGGEGTRIQYF,TGTGCCAGCAGTTTTCTCGGGGGCGAGGGGACTAGGATTCAGTACTTC,once,TRBD2,TRBJ2-4,TRBV27,16
CASSQAGEGNQPQHF,TGTGCCAGCTCTCAGGCTGGGGAGGGCAATCAGCCCCAGCATTTT,.,.,TRBJ1-5,TRBV2,15
CASSNRGRDGNTEAFF,TGTGCCAGCAGCAACCGGGGCCGGGACGGGAACACTGAAGCTTTCTTT,many,.,TRBJ1-1,TRBV7-9,16
CASSSTSGGRVEQFF,TGTGCCAGCAGCTCGACTAGCGGGGGGCGGGTTGAGCAGTTCTTC,.,TRBD2,TRBJ2-1,TRBV13,15
CASSPIYGGELFF,TGTGCCAGCAGCCCGATCTACGGCGGGGAGCTGTTTTTT,few,.,TRBJ2-2,TRBV7-9,13
CASSLMLGGVTDTQYF,TGTGCCAGCAGCTTAATGCTGGGGGGAGTCACAGATACGCAGTATTTT,.,.,TRBJ2-3,TRBV11-2,16
CALWTVPAQPNYGYTF,TGTGCCCTCTGGACAGTGCCAGCTCAACCTAACTATGGCTACACCTTC,once,.,TRBJ1-2,TRBV30,16
CASSHYDEQYF,TGTGCCAGCAGCCACTACGACGAGCAGTACTTC,.,.,TRBJ2-7,TRBV7-9,11
CASRTYRGGNYGYTF,TGTGCCAGCAGAACTTACAGGGGAGGTAACTATGGCTACACCTTC,.,TRBD1,TRBJ1-2,TRBV27,15
CASRYTGGNTIYF,TGTGCCAGCAGGTATACAGGAGGAAACACCATATATTTT,.,.,TRBJ1-3,TRBV5-4,13
CASSQANEGGPSGANVLTF,TGCGCCAGCAGTCAAGCTAATGAGGGGGGACCCTCTGGGGCCAACGTCCTGACTTTC,.,.,TRBJ2-6,TRBV23-1,19
CASSLDFVHGYTF,TGTGCCAGCAGCCTCGACTTCGTCCATGGCTACACCTTC,.,.,TRBJ1-2,TRBV11-2,13
CASSYSGSLEAFF,TGTGCCAGCAGTTACTCGGGTTCCCTTGAAGCTTTCTTT,.,.,TRBJ1-1,TRBV6-6,13
CSVMGTVSYEQYF,TGCAGCGTTATGGGGACGGTCTCCTACGAGCAGTACTTC,few,.,TRBJ2-7,TRBV29-1,13
CASSLSGGAHSPLHF,TGTGCCAGCAGTTTATCCGGGGGCGCACATTCACCCCTCCACTTT,.,.,TRBJ1-6,TRBV27,15
CASSFLTDNTEAFF,TGTGCCAGCAGCTTCTTGACGGATAACACTGAAGCTTTCTTT,.,.,TRBJ1-1,TRBV7-9,14
CASSSGVGYTF,TGTGCCAGCAGTTCTGGGGTAGGCTACACCTTC,.,.,TRBJ1-2,TRBV27,11
CASSLLDGQETQYF,TGTGCCAGCAGCTTACTGGACGGGCAAGAGACCCAGTACTTC,.,.,TRBJ2-5,TRBV7-9,14
CASSGRQGVNSPLHF,TGTGCCAGCAGCGGTAGACAGGGTGTGAATTCACCCCTCCACTTT,.,TRBD1,TRBJ1-6,TRBV27,15
CASSQTSYEQYF,TGTGCCAGCAGCCAAACTAGTTACGAGCAGTACTTC,.,.,TRBJ2-7,TRBV4-2,12
CASSFGTVGSDTQYF,TGTGCCAGCAGTTTCGGGACGGTGGGGTCAGATACGCAGTATTTT,.,.,TRBJ2-3,TRBV6-5,15
CASSLVEGNEQYF,TGTGCCAGCAGCTTGGTGGAGGGAAACGAGCAGTACTTC,few,.,TRBJ2-7,TRBV5-4,13
CASSSGDIHQPQHF,TGTGCCAGCAGCTCGGGGGACATACATCAGCCCCAGCATTTT,few,.,TRBJ1-5,TRBV11-2,14
CASSQVPEDWGHYGYTF,TGTGCCAGCAGCCAAGTTCCCGAGGATTGGGGGCACTATGGCTACACCTTC,.,.,TRBJ1-2,TRBV4-2,17
CASSLGVGAIQETQYF,TGTGCCAGCAGCTTAGGAGTAGGGGCGATCCAAGAGACCCAGTACTTC,.,.,TRBJ2-5,TRBV13,16
CASSLGGGTGSYEQYF,TGTGCCAGCAGCCTAGGGGGGGGTACCGGGTCCTACGAGCAGTACTTC,.,.,TRBJ2-7,TRBV7-6,16
CASSLDREGLGEKLFF,TGTGCCAGCAGTTTGGACAGGGAAGGGTTGGGTGAAAAACTGTTTTTT,.,TRBD1,TRBJ1-4,TRBV6-5,16
CASTSQGAQSGYTF,TGTGCCAGCACCTCACAGGGGGCTCAATCTGGCTACACCTTC,few,TRBD1,TRBJ1-2,TRBV11-2,14
CASSPGGYNEQFF,TGTGCCAGCAGCCCCGGGGGCTACAATGAGCAGTTCTTC,.,.,TRBJ2-1,TRBV5-4,13
CASSPKAGFADEQYF,TGTGCCAGCTCACCCAAAGCGGGGTTTGCCGACGAGCAGTACTTC,many,TRBD2,TRBJ2-7,TRBV18,15
CATSRVIGEGNEQYF,TGTGCCACCAGCAGAGTTATCGGCGAGGGGAACGAGCAGTACTTC,few,.,TRBJ2-7,TRBV15,15
CAISESRGMNEQFF,TGTGCCATCAGTGAGTCGAGGGGAATGAATGAGCAGTTCTTC,once,.,TRBJ2-1,TRBV10-3,14
CASSHALAGGNEQFF,TGTGCCAGCAGCCACGCACTAGCGGGGGGGAATGAGCAGTTCTTC,.,TRBD2,TRBJ2-1,TRBV7-9,15
CASSLPSGTEDTEAFF,TGTGCCAGCAGCCTCCCCTCCGGGACAGAGGACACTGAAGCTTTCTTT,few,TRBD1,TRBJ1-1,TRBV7-6,16
CASSRQGGQPQHF,TGTGCCAGCAGCCGACAGGGGGGTCAGCCCCAGCATTTT,.,TRBD1,TRBJ1-5,TRBV7-6,13
CASSGFSDEQYF,TGTGCCAGCAGTGGGTTTTCAGACGAGCAGTACTTC,.,.,TRBJ2-7,TRBV27,12
CAITTSNRQGPSYGYTF,TGTGCCATCACAACCTCAAACCGACAGGGGCCATCCTATGGCTACACCTTC,.,TRBD1,TRBJ1-2,TRBV10-3,17
CAWSTGTEAFF,TGTGCCTGGAGTACTGGCACTGAAGCTTTCTTT,.,.,TRBJ1-1,TRBV30,11
CASSEFVGQGAHQPQHF,TGTGCCAGCAGTGAATTCGTGGGACAGGGGGCGCATCAGCCCCAGCATTTT,few,TRBD1,TRBJ1-5,TRBV6-1,17
CASSGLAGGLSDEQFF,TGTGCCAGCAGTGGTCTAGCGGGGGGCCTTAGCGATGAGCAGTTCTTC,few,TRBD2,TRBJ2-1,TRBV6-1,16
CAWGWGGTDTQYF,TGTGCCTGGGGGTGGGGGGGCACAGATACGCAGTATTTT,few,.,TRBJ2-3,TRBV30,13
CASSFARGNYGYTF,TGTGCCAGCAGCTTCGCCAGGGGAAACTATGGCTACACCTTC,.,.,TRBJ1-2,TRBV5-6,14
CAWSVPLFGSGANVLTF,TGTGCCTGGAGTGTACCCCTCTTTGGCTCTGGGGCCAACGTCCTGACTTTC,.,.,TRBJ2-6,TRBV30,17
CASSQVRADTQYF,TGTGCCAGCAGCCAAGTGAGGGCAGATACGCAGTATTTT,.,.,TRBJ2-3,TRBV4-2,13
CASSLTSGQETQYF,TGCGCCAGCAGCCTCACTAGCGGACAAGAGACCCAGTACTTC,.,TRBD2,TRBJ2-5,TRBV5-1,14
CASSMGAGSHPNSPLHF,TGTGCCAGTAGTATGGGCGCCGGCAGTCATCCTAATTCACCCCTCCACTTT,.,.,TRBJ1-6,TRBV19,17